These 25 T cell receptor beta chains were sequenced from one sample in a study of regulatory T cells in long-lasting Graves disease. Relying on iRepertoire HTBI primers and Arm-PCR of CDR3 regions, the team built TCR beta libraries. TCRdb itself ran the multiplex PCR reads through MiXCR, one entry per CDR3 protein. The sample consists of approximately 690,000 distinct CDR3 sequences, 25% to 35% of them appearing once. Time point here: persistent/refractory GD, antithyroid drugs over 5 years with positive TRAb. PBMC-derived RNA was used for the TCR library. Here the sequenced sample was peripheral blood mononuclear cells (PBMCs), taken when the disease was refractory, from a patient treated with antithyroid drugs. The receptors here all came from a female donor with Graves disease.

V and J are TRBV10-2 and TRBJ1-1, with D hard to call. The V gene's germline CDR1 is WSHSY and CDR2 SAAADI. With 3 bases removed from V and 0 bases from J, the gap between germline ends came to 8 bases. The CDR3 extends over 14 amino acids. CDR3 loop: CASSDSKMNTEAFF. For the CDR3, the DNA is TGCGCCAGCAGTGACTCGAAAATGAACACTGAAGCTTTCTTT.

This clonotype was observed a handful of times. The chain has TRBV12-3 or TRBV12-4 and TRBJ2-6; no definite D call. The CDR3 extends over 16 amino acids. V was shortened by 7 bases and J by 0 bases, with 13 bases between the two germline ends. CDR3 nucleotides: TGTGCCAGCAAACCTGGTACTGTCTCTGGGGCCAACGTCCTGACTTTC. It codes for CASKPGTVSGANVLTF.

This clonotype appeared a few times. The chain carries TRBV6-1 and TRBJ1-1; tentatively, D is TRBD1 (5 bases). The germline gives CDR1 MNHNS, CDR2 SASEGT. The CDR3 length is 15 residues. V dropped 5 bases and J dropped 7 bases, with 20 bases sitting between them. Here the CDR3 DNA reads TGTGCCAGCAGTCCCTCGAGGGGCAGAGAAGGTGAAGCTTTCTTT. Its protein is CASSPSRGREGEAFF.

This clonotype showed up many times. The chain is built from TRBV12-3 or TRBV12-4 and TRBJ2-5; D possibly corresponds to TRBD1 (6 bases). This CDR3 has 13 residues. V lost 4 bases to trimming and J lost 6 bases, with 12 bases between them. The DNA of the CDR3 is TGTGCCAGCAGTTCCAGACAGGTTAAGACCCAGTACTTC. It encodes CASSSRQVKTQYF.

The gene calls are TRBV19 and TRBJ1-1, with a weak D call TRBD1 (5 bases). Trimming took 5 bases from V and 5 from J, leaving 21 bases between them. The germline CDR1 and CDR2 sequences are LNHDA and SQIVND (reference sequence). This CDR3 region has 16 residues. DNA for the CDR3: TGTGCCAGTAGTTTGTCGGTGGGGCGGGGGAAGACTGAAGCTTTCTTT. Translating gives CASSLSVGRGKTEAFF.

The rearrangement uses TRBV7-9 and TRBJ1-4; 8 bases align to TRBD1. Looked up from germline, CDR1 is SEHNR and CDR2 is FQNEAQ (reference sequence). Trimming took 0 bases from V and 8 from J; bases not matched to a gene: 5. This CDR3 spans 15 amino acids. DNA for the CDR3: TGTGCCAGCAGCTTAGCGGACAGGGAATACGAAAAACTGTTTTTT. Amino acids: CASSLADREYEKLFF.

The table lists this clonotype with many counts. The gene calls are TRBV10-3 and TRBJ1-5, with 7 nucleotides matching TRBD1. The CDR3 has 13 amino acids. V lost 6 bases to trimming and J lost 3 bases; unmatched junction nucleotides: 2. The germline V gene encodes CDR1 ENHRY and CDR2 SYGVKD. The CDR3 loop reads CAISGTDNQPQHF. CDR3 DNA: TGTGCCATCAGCGGGACAGACAATCAGCCCCAGCATTTT.

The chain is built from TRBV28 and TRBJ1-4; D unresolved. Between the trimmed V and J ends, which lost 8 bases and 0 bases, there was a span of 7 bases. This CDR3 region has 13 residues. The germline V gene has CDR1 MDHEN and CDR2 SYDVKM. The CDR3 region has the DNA TGTGCCAGCCAATTACCAACTAATGAAAAACTGTTTTTT. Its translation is CASQLPTNEKLFF.

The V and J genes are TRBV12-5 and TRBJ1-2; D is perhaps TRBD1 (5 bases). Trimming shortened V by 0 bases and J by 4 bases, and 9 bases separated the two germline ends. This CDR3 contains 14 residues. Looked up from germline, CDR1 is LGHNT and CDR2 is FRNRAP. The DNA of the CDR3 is TGTGCTAGTGGTTTGGTAGGGACGGCCTATGGCTACACCTTC. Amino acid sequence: CASGLVGTAYGYTF.

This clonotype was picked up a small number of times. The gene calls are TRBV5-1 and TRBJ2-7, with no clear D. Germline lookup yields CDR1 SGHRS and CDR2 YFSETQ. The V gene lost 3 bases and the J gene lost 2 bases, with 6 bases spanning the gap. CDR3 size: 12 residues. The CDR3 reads CASSYNTYEQYF. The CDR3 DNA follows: TGCGCCAGCAGCTACAATACCTACGAGCAGTACTTC.

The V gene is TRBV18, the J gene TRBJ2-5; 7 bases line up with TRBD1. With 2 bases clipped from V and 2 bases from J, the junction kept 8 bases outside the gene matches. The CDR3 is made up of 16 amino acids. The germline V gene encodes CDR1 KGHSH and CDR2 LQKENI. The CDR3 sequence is CASSPKGAPSQETQYF. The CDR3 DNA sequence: TGTGCCAGCTCACCAAAGGGGGCCCCTTCTCAAGAGACCCAGTACTTC.

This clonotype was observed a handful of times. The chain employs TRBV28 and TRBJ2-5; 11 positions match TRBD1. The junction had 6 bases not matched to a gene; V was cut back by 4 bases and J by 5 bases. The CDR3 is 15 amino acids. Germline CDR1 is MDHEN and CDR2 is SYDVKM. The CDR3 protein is CASSCPGQGEETQYF. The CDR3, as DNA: TGTGCCAGCAGTTGCCCGGGACAGGGGGAGGAGACCCAGTACTTC.

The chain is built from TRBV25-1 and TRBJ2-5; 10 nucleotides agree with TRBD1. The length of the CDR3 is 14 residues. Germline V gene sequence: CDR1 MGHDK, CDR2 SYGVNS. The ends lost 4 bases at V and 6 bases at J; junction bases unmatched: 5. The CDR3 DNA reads TGTGCCAGCAGTGGCCGGGACAGGGGCCAGACCCAGTACTTC. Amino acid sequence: CASSGRDRGQTQYF.

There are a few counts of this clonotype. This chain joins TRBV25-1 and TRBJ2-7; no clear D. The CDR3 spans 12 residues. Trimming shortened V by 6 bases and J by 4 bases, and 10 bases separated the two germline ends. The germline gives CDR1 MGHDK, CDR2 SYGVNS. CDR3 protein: CASSMVGYEQYF. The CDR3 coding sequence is TGTGCCAGCAGCATGGTTGGATACGAGCAGTACTTC.

The CDR3 DNA reads as TGCAGCGGAGCACGGGAGAACACTGAAGCTTTCTTT. Translating it yields CSGARENTEAFF. The J gene is TRBJ1-1, the V gene TRBV29-1, with D uncertain. V shed 7 bases and J shed 1 base, with 10 bases lying between them. CDR1 and CDR2 (germline): SQVTM, ANQGSEA. There are 12 residues in the CDR3.

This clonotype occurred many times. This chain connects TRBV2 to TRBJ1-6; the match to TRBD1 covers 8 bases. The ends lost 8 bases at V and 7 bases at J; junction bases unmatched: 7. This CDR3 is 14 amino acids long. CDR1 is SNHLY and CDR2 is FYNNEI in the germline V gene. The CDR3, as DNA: TGTGCCAGCGGATCGACAGGGGAAAATTCACCCCTCCACTTT. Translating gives CASGSTGENSPLHF.

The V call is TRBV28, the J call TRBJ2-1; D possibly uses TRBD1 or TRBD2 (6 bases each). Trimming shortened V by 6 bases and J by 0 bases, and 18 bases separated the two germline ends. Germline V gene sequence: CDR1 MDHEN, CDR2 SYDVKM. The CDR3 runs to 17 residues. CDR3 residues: CASSSPRGVASYNEQFF. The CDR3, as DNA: TGTGCCAGCAGCTCTCCTAGGGGGGTAGCCTCCTACAATGAGCAGTTCTTC.

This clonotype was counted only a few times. CDR3 DNA: TGTGCCAGCAGCCGGGGGTATACTGAAGCTTTCTTT. Translating it yields CASSRGYTEAFF. The chain combines TRBV5-5 with TRBJ1-1, with TRBD1 as a possible D gene (5 bases). V was clipped by 4 bases and J by 5 bases, with 9 bases between them. This CDR3 has 12 amino acids. From germline, CDR1 is SGHKS and CDR2 YYEKEE (reference sequence).

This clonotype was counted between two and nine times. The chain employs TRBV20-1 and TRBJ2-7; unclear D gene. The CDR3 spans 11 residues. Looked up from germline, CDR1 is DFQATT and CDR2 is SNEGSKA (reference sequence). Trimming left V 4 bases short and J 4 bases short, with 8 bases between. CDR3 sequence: CSATTQYEQYF. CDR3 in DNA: TGCAGTGCTACTACACAATACGAGCAGTACTTC.

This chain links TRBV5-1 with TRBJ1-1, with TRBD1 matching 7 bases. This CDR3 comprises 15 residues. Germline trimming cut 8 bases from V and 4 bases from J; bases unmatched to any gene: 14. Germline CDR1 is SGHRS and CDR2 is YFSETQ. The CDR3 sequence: CASFPPGRDSTEAFF. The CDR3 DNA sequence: TGCGCCAGTTTTCCCCCGGGTAGGGACAGCACTGAAGCTTTCTTT. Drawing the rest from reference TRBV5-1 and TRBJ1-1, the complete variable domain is KAGVTQTPRYLIKTRGQQVTLSCSPISGHRSVSWYQQTPGQGLQFLFEYFSETQRNKGNFPGRFSGRQFSNSRSEMNVSTLELGDSALYLCASFPPGRDSTEAFFGQGTRLTVV.

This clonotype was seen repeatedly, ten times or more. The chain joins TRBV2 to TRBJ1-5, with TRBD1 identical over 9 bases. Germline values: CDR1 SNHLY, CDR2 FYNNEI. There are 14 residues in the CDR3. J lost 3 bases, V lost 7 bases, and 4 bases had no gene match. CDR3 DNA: TGTGCCAGCACCGGGACAGGGATCAATCAGCCCCAGCATTTT. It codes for CASTGTGINQPQHF.

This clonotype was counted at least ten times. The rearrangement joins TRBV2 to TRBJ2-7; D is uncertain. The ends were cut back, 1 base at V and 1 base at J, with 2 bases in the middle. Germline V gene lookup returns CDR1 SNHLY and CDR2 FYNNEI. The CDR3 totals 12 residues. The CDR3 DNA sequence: TGTGCCAGCAGTGAAGGGTCCTACGAGCAGTACTTC. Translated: CASSEGSYEQYF.

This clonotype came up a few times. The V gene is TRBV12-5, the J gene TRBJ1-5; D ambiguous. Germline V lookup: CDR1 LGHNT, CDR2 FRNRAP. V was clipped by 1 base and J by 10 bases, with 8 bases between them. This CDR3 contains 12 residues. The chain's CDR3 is CASGLGDIPQHF. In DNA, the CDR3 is TGTGCTAGTGGTTTGGGAGACATTCCCCAGCATTTT.

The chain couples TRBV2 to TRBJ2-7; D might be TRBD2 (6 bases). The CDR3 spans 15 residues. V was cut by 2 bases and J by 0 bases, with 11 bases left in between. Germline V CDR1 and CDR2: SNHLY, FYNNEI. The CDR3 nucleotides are TGTGCCAGCAGTGAACGGAGGGTTTACTCCTACGAGCAGTACTTC. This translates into CASSERRVYSYEQYF.

The CDR3 bases are TGTGCCACGCAACAGGGGAGCTCCTACAATGAGCAGTTCTTC. Translation: CATQQGSSYNEQFF. The genes are TRBV24-1 and TRBJ2-1; TRBD1 agrees at 7 bases. Germline CDR1 KGHDR, CDR2 SFDVKD. The CDR3 spans 14 residues. V was clipped by 10 bases and J by 0 bases; unmatched bases: 5.